Described below is a single T cell receptor (beta chain) sequence and its context. Its antigen is undetermined. The data stem from a study of identical twins. TCRdb redid the calling of the 5' RACE reads with MiXCR, one entry per CDR3 protein. The data contain approximately 700,000 distinct CDR3 sequences, 18% of them seen just once; the ten biggest clones take up less than 15%. Study outcomes and limitations: Whereas memory repertoires showed no such difference, abundant cord blood beta clonotypes carried fewer insertions.

This CDR3 is built from 14 residues. V lost 3 bases to trimming and J lost 4 bases, with 12 bases between them. These data were also reused for a study on T cells expressing NK-cell markers. This second report adds: The study found dominant NKG2C+ clonotypes at about 1.0-7.5% of CD8+ T cells in about 6 donors. A handful of donors' CD3+CD56-NKG2C+ cells were dominated by the same clonotypes.

The source is a young woman in good health. The sequenced sample was PBMCs. This chain connects TRBV12-3 or TRBV12-4 to TRBJ1-2; TRBD1 might be the D (5 bases). The CDR3 nucleotides read TGTGCCAGCAGTTTGGGGCTAGGCGGCTATGGCTACACCTTC. Translation: CASSLGLGGYGYTF.